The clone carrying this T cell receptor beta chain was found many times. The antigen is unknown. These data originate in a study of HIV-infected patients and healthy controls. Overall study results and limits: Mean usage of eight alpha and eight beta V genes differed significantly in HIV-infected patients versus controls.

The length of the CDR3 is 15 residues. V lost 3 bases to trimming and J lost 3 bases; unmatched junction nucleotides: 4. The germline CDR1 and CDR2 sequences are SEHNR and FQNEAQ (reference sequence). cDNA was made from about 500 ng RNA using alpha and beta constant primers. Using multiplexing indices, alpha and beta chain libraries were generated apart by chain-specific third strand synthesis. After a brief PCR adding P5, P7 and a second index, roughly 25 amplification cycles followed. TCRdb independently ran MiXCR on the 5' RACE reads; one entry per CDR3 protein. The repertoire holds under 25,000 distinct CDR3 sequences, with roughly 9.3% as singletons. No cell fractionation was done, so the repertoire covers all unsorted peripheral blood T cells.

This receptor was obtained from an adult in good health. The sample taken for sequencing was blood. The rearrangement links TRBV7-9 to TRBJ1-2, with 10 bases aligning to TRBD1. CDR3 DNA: TGTGCCAGCAGCTTGGGACAGGGGTTGGACTATGGCTACACCTTC. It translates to CASSLGQGLDYGYTF.